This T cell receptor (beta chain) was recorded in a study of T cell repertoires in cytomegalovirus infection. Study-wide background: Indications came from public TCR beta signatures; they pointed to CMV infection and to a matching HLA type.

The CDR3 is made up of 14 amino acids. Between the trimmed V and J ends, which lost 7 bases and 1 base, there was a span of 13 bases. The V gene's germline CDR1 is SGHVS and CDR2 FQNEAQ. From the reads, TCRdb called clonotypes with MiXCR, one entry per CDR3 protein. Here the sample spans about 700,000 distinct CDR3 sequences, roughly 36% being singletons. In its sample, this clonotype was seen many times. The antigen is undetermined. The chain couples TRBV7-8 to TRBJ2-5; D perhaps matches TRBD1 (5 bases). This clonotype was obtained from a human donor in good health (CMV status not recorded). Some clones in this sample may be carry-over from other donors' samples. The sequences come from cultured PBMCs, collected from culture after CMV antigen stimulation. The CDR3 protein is CASTRQILQETQYF. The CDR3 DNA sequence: TGTGCCAGCACAAGACAGATCCTCCAAGAGACCCAGTACTTC.